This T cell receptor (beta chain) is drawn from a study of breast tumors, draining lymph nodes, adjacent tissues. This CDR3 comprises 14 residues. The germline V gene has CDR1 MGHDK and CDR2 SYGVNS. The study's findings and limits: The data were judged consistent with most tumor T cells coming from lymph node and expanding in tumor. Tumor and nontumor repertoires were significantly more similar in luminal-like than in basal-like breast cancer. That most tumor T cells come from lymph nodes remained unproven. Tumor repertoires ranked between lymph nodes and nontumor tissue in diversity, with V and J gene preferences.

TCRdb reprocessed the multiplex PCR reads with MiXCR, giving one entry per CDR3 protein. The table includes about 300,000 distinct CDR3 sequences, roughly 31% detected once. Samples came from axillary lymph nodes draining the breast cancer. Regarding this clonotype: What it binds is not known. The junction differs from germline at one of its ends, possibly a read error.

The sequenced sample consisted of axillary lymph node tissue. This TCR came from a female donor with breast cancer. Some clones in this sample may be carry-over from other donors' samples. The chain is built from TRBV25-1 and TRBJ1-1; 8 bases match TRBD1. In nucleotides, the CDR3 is TGTGCCAGCATTACGGACAGGGAGAACACTGAAGCTTCCTTT. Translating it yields CASITDRENTEASF.